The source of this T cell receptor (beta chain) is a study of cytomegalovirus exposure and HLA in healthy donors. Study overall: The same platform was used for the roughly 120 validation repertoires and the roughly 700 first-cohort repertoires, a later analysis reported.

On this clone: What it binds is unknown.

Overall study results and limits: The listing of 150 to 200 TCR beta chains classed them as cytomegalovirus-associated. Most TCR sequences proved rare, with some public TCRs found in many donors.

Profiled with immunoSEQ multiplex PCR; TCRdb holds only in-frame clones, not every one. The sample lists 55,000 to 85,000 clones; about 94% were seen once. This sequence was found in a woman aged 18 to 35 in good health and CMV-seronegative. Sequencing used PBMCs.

CDR3 nucleotide sequence: TGTGCCAGTAGTGCCACAGGGGGCAGTTACACTGAAGCTTTCTTT. Its protein product is CASSATGGSYTEAFF. The chain employs TRBV19 and TRBJ1-1; 9 bases are shared with TRBD1. The CDR3 is 15 residues long. Germline values: CDR1 LNHDA, CDR2 SQIVND (reference sequence). The trim removed 5 bases at V and 3 bases at J, leaving 7 bases unmatched.